Detailed here is one T cell receptor beta chain. The antigen is undetermined. Profiles of TCR beta VDJ and CDR3 were generated from a genomic DNA template. From the reads, TCRdb called clonotypes with MiXCR, one entry per CDR3 protein. The sample has 130,000 or so distinct CDR3 sequences, 50% to 60% seen once; the top ten hold roughly 28%. CDR3 length: 13 amino acids. Germline-derived CDR1 and CDR2 are DFQATT and SNEGSKA (reference sequence). The V end was cut by 5 bases, the J end by 4 bases, with 14 bases between. This sample is drawn from a study of CD8+CD57+ T cells in acquired aplastic anemia. Only patients with CD8+CD57+ cell expansion on flow cytometry were chosen for sequencing. The study's findings and limits: Patients and controls shared 25 to 30 CD8+ CDR3 sequences, which appeared highly expressed in patients and within their immunodominant clones. Patients and controls were not found to differ significantly in CD8+ Simpson's diversity.

The rearrangement joins TRBV20-1 to TRBJ1-1; tentatively, D is TRBD1 (5 bases). The receptor's source is a human donor with aplastic anemia. Sequencing used sorted CD4+, CD8+, or CD8+CD57+ T cells (not recorded which) from PBMCs. CDR3 in amino acids: CSAARQISTEAFF. CDR3 DNA sequence: TGCAGTGCTGCGAGACAGATAAGCACTGAAGCTTTCTTT.